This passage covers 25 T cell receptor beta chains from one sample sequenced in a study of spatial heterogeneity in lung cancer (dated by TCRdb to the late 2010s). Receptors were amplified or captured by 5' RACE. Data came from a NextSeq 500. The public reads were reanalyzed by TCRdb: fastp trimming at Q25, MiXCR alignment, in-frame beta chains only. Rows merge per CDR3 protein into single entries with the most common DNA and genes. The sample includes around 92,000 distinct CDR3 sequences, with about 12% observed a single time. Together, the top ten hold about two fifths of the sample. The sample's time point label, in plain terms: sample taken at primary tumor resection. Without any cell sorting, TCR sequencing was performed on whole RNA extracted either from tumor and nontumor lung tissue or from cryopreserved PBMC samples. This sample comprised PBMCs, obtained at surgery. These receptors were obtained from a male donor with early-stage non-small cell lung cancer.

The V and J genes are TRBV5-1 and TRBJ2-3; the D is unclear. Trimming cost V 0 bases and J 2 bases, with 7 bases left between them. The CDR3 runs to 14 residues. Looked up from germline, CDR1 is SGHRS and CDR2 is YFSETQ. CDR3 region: CASSLGSHTDTQYF. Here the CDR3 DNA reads TGCGCCAGCAGCTTGGGGAGTCACACAGATACGCAGTATTTT.

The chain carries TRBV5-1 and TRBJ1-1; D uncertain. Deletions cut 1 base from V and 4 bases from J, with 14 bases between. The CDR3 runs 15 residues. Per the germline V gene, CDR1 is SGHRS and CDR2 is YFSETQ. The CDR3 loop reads CASSLTPVKGTEAFF. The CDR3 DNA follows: TGCGCCAGCAGCTTGACACCGGTAAAGGGCACTGAAGCTTTCTTT.

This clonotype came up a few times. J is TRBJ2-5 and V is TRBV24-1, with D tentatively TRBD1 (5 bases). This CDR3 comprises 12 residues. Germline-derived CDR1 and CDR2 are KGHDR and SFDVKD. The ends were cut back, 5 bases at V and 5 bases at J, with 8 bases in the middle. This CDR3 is CATSVHRETQYF. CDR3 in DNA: TGTGCCACCAGTGTTCACAGGGAGACCCAGTACTTC.

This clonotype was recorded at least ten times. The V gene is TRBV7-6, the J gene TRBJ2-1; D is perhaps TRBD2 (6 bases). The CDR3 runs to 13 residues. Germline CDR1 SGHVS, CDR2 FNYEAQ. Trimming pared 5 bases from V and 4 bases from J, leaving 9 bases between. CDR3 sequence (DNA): TGTGCCAGCAGCCCGGGGAGGTACAATGAGCAGTTCTTC. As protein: CASSPGRYNEQFF.

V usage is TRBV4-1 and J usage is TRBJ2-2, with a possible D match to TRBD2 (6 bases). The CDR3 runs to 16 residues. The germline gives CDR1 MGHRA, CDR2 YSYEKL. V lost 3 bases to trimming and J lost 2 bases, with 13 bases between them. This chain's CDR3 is CASSHDRETNTGELFF. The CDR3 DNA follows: TGCGCCAGCAGCCACGACCGGGAGACTAACACCGGGGAGCTGTTTTTT.

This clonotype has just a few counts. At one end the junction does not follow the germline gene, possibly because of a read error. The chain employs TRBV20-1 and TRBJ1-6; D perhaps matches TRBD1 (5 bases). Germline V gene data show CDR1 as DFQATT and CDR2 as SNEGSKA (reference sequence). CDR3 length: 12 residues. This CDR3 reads CSARGTNSPLHF. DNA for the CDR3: TGCAGTGCCAGAGGGACGAATTCACCCCTCCACTTT.

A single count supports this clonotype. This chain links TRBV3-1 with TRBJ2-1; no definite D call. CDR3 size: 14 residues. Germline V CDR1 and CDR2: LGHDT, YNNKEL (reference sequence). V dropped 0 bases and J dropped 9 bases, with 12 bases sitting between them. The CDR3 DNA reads TGTGCCAGCAGCCAAGATCCAGTTTTAGGTGAGCAGTTCTTC. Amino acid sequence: CASSQDPVLGEQFF.

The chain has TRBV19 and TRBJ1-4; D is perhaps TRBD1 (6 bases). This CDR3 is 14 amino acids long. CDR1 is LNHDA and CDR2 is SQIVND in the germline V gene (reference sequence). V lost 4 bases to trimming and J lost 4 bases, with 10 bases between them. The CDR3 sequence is CASSNGQSNEKLFF. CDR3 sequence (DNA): TGTGCCAGTAGTAACGGACAGAGTAATGAAAAACTGTTTTTT.

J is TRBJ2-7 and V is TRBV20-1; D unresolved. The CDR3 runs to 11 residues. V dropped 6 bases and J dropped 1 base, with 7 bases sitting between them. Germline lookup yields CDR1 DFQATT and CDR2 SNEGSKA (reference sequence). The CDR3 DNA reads TGCAGTGCCCTAGGGTCCTACGAGCAGTACTTC. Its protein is CSALGSYEQYF.

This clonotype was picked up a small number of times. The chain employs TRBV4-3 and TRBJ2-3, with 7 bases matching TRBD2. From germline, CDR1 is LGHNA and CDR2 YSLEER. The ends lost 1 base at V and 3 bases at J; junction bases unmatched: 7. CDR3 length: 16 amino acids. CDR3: CASSQVTGGGTDTQYF. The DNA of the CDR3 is TGCGCCAGCAGCCAAGTAACCGGGGGAGGGACAGATACGCAGTATTTT.

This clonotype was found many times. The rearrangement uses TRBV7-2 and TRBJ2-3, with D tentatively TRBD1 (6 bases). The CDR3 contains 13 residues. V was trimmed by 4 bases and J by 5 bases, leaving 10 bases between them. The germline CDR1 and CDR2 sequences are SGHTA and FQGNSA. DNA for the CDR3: TGTGCCAGCAGCTCACAGGGCGGAGATACGCAGTATTTT. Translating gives CASSSQGGDTQYF.

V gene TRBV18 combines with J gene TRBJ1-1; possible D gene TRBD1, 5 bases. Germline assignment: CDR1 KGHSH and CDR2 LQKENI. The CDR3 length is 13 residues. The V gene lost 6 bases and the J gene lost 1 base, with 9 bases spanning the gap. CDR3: CASSGDRNTEAFF. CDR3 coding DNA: TGTGCCAGCTCTGGCGACAGGAACACTGAAGCTTTCTTT.

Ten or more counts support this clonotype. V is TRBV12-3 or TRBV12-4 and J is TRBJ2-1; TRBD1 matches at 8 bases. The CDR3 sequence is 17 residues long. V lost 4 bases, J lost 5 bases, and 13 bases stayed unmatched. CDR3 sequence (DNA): TGTGCCAGCAGTTCCCGACAGGGGCGAGTTGTGGACAATGAGCAGTTCTTC. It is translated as CASSSRQGRVVDNEQFF.

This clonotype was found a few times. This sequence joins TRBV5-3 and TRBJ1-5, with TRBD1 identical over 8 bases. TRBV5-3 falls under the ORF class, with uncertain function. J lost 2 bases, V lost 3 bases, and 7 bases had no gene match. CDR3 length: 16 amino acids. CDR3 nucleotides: TGTGCCAGAAGCTCCGGACAGGGCGAAGGCAATCAGCCCCAGCATTTT. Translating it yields CARSSGQGEGNQPQHF.

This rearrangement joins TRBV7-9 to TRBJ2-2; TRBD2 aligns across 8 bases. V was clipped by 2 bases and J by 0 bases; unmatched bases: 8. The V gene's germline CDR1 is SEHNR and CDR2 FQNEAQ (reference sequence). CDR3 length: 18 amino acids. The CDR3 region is CASSLNSGGESNTGELFF. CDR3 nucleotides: TGTGCCAGCAGCTTAAACAGCGGGGGCGAATCGAACACCGGGGAGCTGTTTTTT.

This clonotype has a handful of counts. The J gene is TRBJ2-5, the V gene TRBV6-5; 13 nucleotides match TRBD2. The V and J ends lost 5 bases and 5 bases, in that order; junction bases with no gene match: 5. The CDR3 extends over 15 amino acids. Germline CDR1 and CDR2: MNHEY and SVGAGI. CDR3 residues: CASSGRTSGSETQYF. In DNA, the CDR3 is TGTGCCAGCAGTGGAAGGACTAGCGGGAGTGAGACCCAGTACTTC.

CDR3: CATSAPGGTNTGELFF. For the CDR3, the DNA is TGTGCCACCAGTGCCCCGGGGGGTACTAACACCGGGGAGCTGTTTTTT. The genes are TRBV24-1 and TRBJ2-2, with 7 nucleotides matching TRBD2. Germline V gene lookup returns CDR1 KGHDR and CDR2 SFDVKD. CDR3 length: 16 amino acids. Trimming removed 5 bases from V and 2 bases from J; junction bases left unmatched: 7.

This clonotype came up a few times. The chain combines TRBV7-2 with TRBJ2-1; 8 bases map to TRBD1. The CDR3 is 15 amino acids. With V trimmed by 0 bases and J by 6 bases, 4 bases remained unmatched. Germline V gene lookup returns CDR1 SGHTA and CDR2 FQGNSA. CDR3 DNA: TGTGCCAGCAGCTTAGCCAGGGGGCTTATCAATGAGCAGTTCTTC. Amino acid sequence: CASSLARGLINEQFF.

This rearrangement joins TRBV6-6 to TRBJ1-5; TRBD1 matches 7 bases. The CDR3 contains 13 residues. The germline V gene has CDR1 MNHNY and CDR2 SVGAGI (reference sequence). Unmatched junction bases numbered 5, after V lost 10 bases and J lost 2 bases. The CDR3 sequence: CATNRGGNQPQHF. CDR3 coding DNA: TGTGCCACTAACAGGGGCGGCAATCAGCCCCAGCATTTT.

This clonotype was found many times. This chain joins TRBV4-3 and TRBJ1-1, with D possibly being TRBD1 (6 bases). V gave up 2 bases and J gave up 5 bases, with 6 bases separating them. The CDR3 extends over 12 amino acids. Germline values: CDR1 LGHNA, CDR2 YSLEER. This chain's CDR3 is CASSQTGTEAFF. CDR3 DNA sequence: TGCGCCAGCAGCCAAACAGGGACTGAAGCTTTCTTT.

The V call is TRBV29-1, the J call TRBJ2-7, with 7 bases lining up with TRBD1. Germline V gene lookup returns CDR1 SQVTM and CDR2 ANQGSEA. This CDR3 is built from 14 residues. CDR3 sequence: CTDYGQAFTYEQYF. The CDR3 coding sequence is TGCACTGATTACGGACAGGCCTTCACTTACGAGCAGTACTTC.

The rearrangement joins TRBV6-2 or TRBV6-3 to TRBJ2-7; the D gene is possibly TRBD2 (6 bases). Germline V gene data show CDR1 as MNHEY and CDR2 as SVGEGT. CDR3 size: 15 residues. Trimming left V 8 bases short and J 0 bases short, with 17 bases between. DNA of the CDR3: TGTGCCAGCTCCTATGGTCTAGCGAGCTCCTACGAGCAGTACTTC. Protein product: CASSYGLASSYEQYF.

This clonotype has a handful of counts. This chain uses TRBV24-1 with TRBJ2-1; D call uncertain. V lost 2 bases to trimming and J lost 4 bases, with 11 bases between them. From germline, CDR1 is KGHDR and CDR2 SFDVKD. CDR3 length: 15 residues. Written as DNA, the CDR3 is TGTGCCACCAGTGATTCCGGTCGGCAATACAATGAGCAGTTCTTC. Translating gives CATSDSGRQYNEQFF.

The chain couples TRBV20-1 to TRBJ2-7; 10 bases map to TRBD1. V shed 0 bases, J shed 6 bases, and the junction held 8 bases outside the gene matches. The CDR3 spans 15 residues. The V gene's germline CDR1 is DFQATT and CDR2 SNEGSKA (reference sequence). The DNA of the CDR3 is TGCAGTGCTAGAGACGGGGACAGGGGATTGGTCGAGCAGTACTTC. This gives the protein CSARDGDRGLVEQYF.

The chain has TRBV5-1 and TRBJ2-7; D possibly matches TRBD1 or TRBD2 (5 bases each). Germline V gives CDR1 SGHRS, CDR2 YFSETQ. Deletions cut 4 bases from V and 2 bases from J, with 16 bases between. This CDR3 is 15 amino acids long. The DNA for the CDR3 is TGCGCCAGCAGCGCATTGCCGGGGCCCACCTACGAGCAGTACTTC. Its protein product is CASSALPGPTYEQYF.